This entry features one T cell receptor beta chain sequence. TCRdb's copy holds only in-frame clones and misses some; the assay was immunoSEQ multiplex PCR. This table has about 280,000 clones, about 88% appearing once. The V segment lost 4 bases and the J segment 7 bases; nucleotides outside the gene matches: 7. The germline V gene encodes CDR1 SGHTS and CDR2 YDEGEE. The CDR3 extends over 14 amino acids. This sample stems from a study of blood T cell repertoires in COVID-19. Study summary: Sources were T cells, B-cell-depleted T cells, or PBMCs; the material itself was cDNA or gDNA.

Assignments of participants to cohorts depended upon their own reported clinical history. The material sequenced was PBMCs or T cells enriched from blood (not recorded which). The chain employs TRBV5-8 and TRBJ1-1; TRBD1 aligns across 10 bases. The TCR was taken from a woman aged 55-69 years in a cohort exposed to, infected with or recovered from COVID-19 (not recorded which). The CDR3 coding sequence is TGTGCCAGCAGCCAGACAGGGGGCGAACTTGAAGCTTTCTTT. This codes for CASSQTGGELEAFF.